One and the same sample provided the 22 T cell receptor beta chains below, sequenced in a study of shared clonotypes between healthy human individuals (dated by TCRdb to about 2020). The library was made by the immunoSEQ multiplex PCR assay. The table comes from immuneACCESS by way of TCRdb, which keeps in-frame sequences with V and J called. Part of the clones is missing from these tables; in studies checked, under half for an unresolved V gene and the rest for unknown reasons. For this sample the table gives about 1.5 million clones, of which around 98% were detected only once. The top ten constitute 0.45% of the sample. Material for sequencing was naive CD4+ T cells sorted from blood. What this sample's cell subset or site label stands for: CD45RA+ positively selected. These TCRs come from a man in his thirties or forties in good health.

V is TRBV29-1 and J is TRBJ2-3, with TRBD2 identical over 11 bases. The CDR3 has 15 amino acids. The V and J ends lost 4 bases and 5 bases, in that order; junction bases with no gene match: 8. Germline V gives CDR1 SQVTM, CDR2 ANQGSEA. The CDR3 loop is CSVVLASGGRDTQYF. The CDR3 region has the DNA TGCAGCGTTGTACTGGCTAGCGGGGGGAGAGATACGCAGTATTTT.

The chain carries TRBV14 and TRBJ2-7, with D tentatively TRBD1 (5 bases). Trimming removed 0 bases from V and 12 bases from J, with 18 bases in between. Germline loops: CDR1 SGHDN, CDR2 FVKESK. CDR3 length: 14 amino acids. The CDR3 protein is CASSQDPFRAGLYF. The DNA of the CDR3 is TGTGCCAGCAGCCAAGATCCTTTCAGGGCAGGTCTGTACTTC.

Written as DNA, the CDR3 is TGTGCCAGCAGCTTAGTCCCTGGGACAGGGTTGTACGAGCAGTACTTC. This translates into CASSLVPGTGLYEQYF. V gene TRBV11-2 combines with J gene TRBJ2-7; TRBD1 aligns across 9 bases. Germline V gene sequence: CDR1 SGHAT, CDR2 FQNNGV. J gave up 4 bases and V 1 base, and 8 bases lay outside the gene matches. The CDR3 extends over 16 amino acids.

This clone was seen just once. This CDR3 is also generated by other DNA sequences in the sample. The chain recombines TRBV11-3 with TRBJ2-3; D is tentatively TRBD1 or TRBD2 (5 bases each). Looked up from germline, CDR1 is SGHNT and CDR2 is YENEEA. The CDR3 is 14 residues long. Trimming took off 5 bases at V and 3 bases at J, with 12 bases between the two ends. The CDR3: CASSPRAGTDTQYF. Written as DNA, the CDR3 is TGTGCCAGCAGCCCCAGGGCGGGTACAGATACGCAGTATTTT.

The rearrangement joins TRBV15 to TRBJ2-7; a possible D gene is TRBD2 (5 bases). Trimming cost V 0 bases and J 4 bases, with 13 bases left between them. In germline, CDR1 is LNHNV, CDR2 YYDKDF (reference sequence). This CDR3 comprises 15 residues. CDR3 nucleotides: TGTGCCACCAGCAGAGATCCCGGGGATTGGTACGAGCAGTACTTC. It yields the protein CATSRDPGDWYEQYF.

The J gene is TRBJ2-4, the V gene TRBV2; no definite D call. This CDR3 spans 16 amino acids. From germline, CDR1 is SNHLY and CDR2 FYNNEI. The ends were cut back, 7 bases at V and 0 bases at J, with 16 bases in the middle. CDR3 bases: TGTGCCAGCAATAGGTCGCCAGTAATAGCCAAAAACATTCAGTACTTC. Its protein product is CASNRSPVIAKNIQYF.

The V and J genes are TRBV5-4 and TRBJ2-1; maybe TRBD1 (6 bases). Germline CDR1 reads SGHNT; CDR2 reads YYREEE (reference sequence). The CDR3 is 13 residues long. With 3 bases removed from V and 4 bases from J, the gap between germline ends came to 8 bases. The chain's CDR3 is CASSWTEYNEQFF. The DNA for the CDR3 is TGTGCCAGCAGCTGGACAGAATACAATGAGCAGTTCTTC.

The chain uses TRBV9 and TRBJ1-1, with D maybe TRBD1 (5 bases). The V gene lost 3 bases and the J gene lost 0 bases, with 15 bases spanning the gap. Germline V CDR1 and CDR2: SGDLS, YYNGEE. The CDR3 contains 16 residues. The CDR3: CASSAPLGGVNTEAFF. The CDR3 DNA is TGTGCCAGCAGCGCCCCTTTGGGGGGAGTGAACACTGAAGCTTTCTTT.

This clone was observed a single time. The rearrangement joins TRBV5-4 to TRBJ2-7; 7 bases line up with TRBD1. Germline values: CDR1 SGHNT, CDR2 YYREEE (reference sequence). The CDR3 extends over 14 amino acids. Trimming at V came to 1 base and at J to 6 bases, leaving 7 bases not matched to a gene. The CDR3 region is CASSLQSGGGEQYF. CDR3 coding DNA: TGTGCCAGCAGCTTGCAGTCAGGGGGTGGCGAGCAGTACTTC.

A single count supports this clone. J is TRBJ2-7 and V is TRBV7-2; D is unresolved. This CDR3 spans 13 amino acids. V gave up 7 bases and J gave up 3 bases, with 13 bases separating them. Germline-derived CDR1 and CDR2 are SGHTA and FQGNSA. The CDR3: CASTTGGIYEQYF. The CDR3 DNA reads TGTGCCAGCACCACGGGTGGGATCTACGAGCAGTACTTC.

The V gene is TRBV28, the J gene TRBJ2-1, with a possible D match to TRBD2 (5 bases). V dropped 7 bases and J dropped 9 bases, with 10 bases sitting between them. This CDR3 region has 11 residues. The germline gives CDR1 MDHEN, CDR2 SYDVKM. The DNA for the CDR3 is TGTGCCAGCAACGAGGGTGGTGAGCAGTTCTTC. Protein product: CASNEGGEQFF. Looking up the rest from reference TRBV28 and TRBJ2-1 gives the full variable domain: DVKVTQSSRYLVKRTGEKVFLECVQDMDHENMFWYRQDPGLGLRLIYFSYDVKMKEKGDIPEGYSVSREKKERFSLILESASTNQTSMYLCASNEGGEQFFGPGTRLTVL.

The chain joins TRBV19 to TRBJ1-1, with D tentatively TRBD1 (5 bases). V lost 5 bases and J 10 bases, leaving 17 bases between the germline ends. CDR1 is LNHDA, CDR2 SQIVND, per germline (reference sequence). The CDR3 is 13 amino acids. CDR3 sequence: CASSYQGDLRAFF. The CDR3, as DNA: TGTGCCAGTAGTTATCAGGGTGATCTAAGAGCTTTCTTT.

This chain joins TRBV7-9 and TRBJ2-7, with D possibly TRBD1 on 6 matching bases. The CDR3 is made up of 16 amino acids. V gave up 1 base and J gave up 1 base, with 14 bases separating them. The germline CDR1 and CDR2 sequences are SEHNR and FQNEAQ (reference sequence). As DNA, the CDR3 is TGTGCCAGCAGCTTAGTTCAGGGGCGCTTATCCTACGAGCAGTACTTC. It translates to CASSLVQGRLSYEQYF.

V is TRBV7-5 and J is TRBJ2-6; the D call in the table, TRBD1, was not verified against the DNA. TRBV7-5 is described as a pseudogene. The length of the CDR3 is 20 residues. This chain's CDR3 is CVRSLYRPTGDSSGANVLTF. CDR3 bases: TGTGTCAGAAGCTTATACAGGCCCACTGGGGACAGCTCTGGGGCCAACGTCCTGACTTTC.

This rearrangement joins TRBV6-6 to TRBJ2-5; the match to TRBD2 covers 11 bases. CDR3 size: 15 residues. Germline V gene sequence: CDR1 MNHNY, CDR2 SVGAGI (reference sequence). J was trimmed by 4 bases and V by 0 bases; bases with no gene match: 1. CDR3 residues: CASSYSGLAGETQYF. The CDR3 nucleotides read TGTGCCAGCAGTTACTCCGGACTAGCGGGAGAGACCCAGTACTTC.

V usage is TRBV19 and J usage is TRBJ2-6, with D tentatively TRBD1 (5 bases). The CDR3 extends over 15 amino acids. The V and J ends lost 4 bases and 0 bases respectively, with 7 bases between them. The germline gives CDR1 LNHDA, CDR2 SQIVND (reference sequence). CDR3 in amino acids: CASSTRASGANVLTF. As DNA, the CDR3 is TGTGCCAGTAGTACCAGGGCCTCTGGGGCCAACGTCCTGACTTTC.

The V call is TRBV9, the J call TRBJ2-3; D gene ambiguous. V was trimmed by 4 bases and J by 4 bases, leaving 7 bases between them. CDR3 length equals 12 residues. CDR1 and CDR2 from the germline V gene are SGDLS and YYNGEE. DNA for the CDR3: TGTGCCAGCAGCCTTTCGTCAGATACGCAGTATTTT. Protein product: CASSLSSDTQYF. The full variable domain, in which reference TRBV9 and TRBJ2-3 provide the parts outside the CDR3, is DSGVTQTPKHLITATGQRVTLRCSPRSGDLSVYWYQQSLDQGLQFLIQYYNGEERAKGNILERFSAQQFPDLHSELNLSSLELGDSALYFCASSLSSDTQYFGPGTRLTVL.

This sequence joins TRBV29-1 and TRBJ2-6; TRBD1 is a possible D gene (5 bases). Germline CDR1 is SQVTM and CDR2 is ANQGSEA. V was clipped by 1 base and J by 2 bases, with 6 bases between them. The CDR3 covers 14 residues. In DNA form, the CDR3 reads TGCAGCGTTGAAGGGGGCGCTGGGGCCAACGTCCTGACTTTC. The encoded protein is CSVEGGAGANVLTF.

The chain combines TRBV5-1 with TRBJ2-3; D might be TRBD1 or TRBD2, each matching 6 bases. The V end was cut by 1 base, the J end by 2 bases, with 11 bases between. Per the germline V gene, CDR1 is SGHRS and CDR2 is YFSETQ. This CDR3 has 15 amino acids. The CDR3: CASSLPRDITDTQYF. CDR3 coding DNA: TGCGCCAGCAGCTTGCCGCGGGACATCACAGATACGCAGTATTTT.

The chain employs TRBV5-4 and TRBJ2-5; no reliable D call. V was cut by 0 bases and J by 0 bases, with 9 bases left in between. Germline CDR1 reads SGHNT; CDR2 reads YYREEE (reference sequence). The CDR3 is 15 amino acids. The CDR3 region has the DNA TGTGCCAGCAGCTTGGCAGGCACGTACCAAGAGACCCAGTACTTC. Translated, it gives CASSLAGTYQETQYF.

The genes are TRBV28 and TRBJ1-2; D gene uncertain. In germline, CDR1 is MDHEN, CDR2 SYDVKM. V was cut by 3 bases and J by 8 bases, with 13 bases left in between. CDR3 length equals 13 residues. CDR3 nucleotides: TGTGCCAGCAGTTTCGGTTTGCTGTCCGGCTACACCTTC. This sequence encodes CASSFGLLSGYTF.

The chain joins TRBV7-2 to TRBJ2-1, with TRBD2 as a possible D gene (6 bases). V was cut by 8 bases and J by 6 bases, with 23 bases left in between. The CDR3 contains 16 residues. Germline-derived CDR1 and CDR2 are SGHTA and FQGNSA. The DNA of the CDR3 is TGTGCCAGCGGCCGCGCGACTAGGAGTATCCCCAATGAGCAGTTCTTC. It translates to CASGRATRSIPNEQFF.